Sequencing of this T cell receptor (beta chain) was carried out in a study of T cells in Graves' hyperthyroidism and ophthalmopathy. This clonotype was recorded many times. The ends lost 4 bases at V and 7 bases at J; junction bases unmatched: 8. The CDR3 is made up of 16 amino acids. The germline gives CDR1 LGHDT, CDR2 YNNKEL (reference sequence). Amplification of TCR beta CDR3 regions used RNA as the template. The study used the HTBI primer set for a first-round RT-PCR of the TCR CDR3. TCRdb redid the calling of the multiplex PCR reads with MiXCR, one entry per CDR3 protein. The sample lists 250,000 to 300,000 distinct CDR3 sequences; roughly 15% were seen once.

Input material: blood. This chain connects TRBV3-1 to TRBJ2-2, with TRBD1 matching 11 bases. The receptor was derived from a woman aged 40 to 50 with Graves' hyperthyroidism that later progressed to Graves' ophthalmopathy. The chain's CDR3 is CASSLSGTGGIGELFF. The CDR3 DNA reads TGTGCCAGCAGCCTTTCCGGGACAGGGGGTATCGGGGAGCTGTTTTTT.